This TCR beta chain is drawn from a study of blood T cell repertoires in COVID-19. At the level of the study: The cDNA or gDNA used as material had been derived from T cells, B-cell-depleted T cells, or PBMCs.

The CDR3 contains 18 residues. V lost 1 base and J lost 0; bases outside the gene matches: 5. Germline V lookup: CDR1 LGHDT, CDR2 YNNKEL (reference sequence). This clone was observed a few times. Original processing methods: Estimated nucleated cell counts came from reference gene primer amplification. TCRdb's copy holds only in-frame clones and misses some; the assay was immunoSEQ multiplex PCR. Clone size and the V and J calls come from that table; the DNA yielded D and trimming. There are roughly 140,000 clones in the sample; 76% occur only once, and about 3.8% lies in the top ten. The sample was peripheral blood. The chain couples TRBV3-1 (or the pseudogene TRBV3-2) to TRBJ1-6, with 8 bases aligning to TRBD1. This receptor was obtained from a woman of 80 years or more with acute or convalescent COVID-19. The CDR3 DNA reads as TGTGCCAGCAGCCAAGTGGGACAGGCCAGCTCCTATAATTCACCCCTCCACTTT. Translation gives CASSQVGQASSYNSPLHF.